In its sample, the clone carrying this T cell receptor beta chain was seen many times. The sample belongs to a study of T-cell reconstitution after alpha-beta-depleted transplantation in children. Unique molecular identifiers were incorporated when the TCRbeta library was constructed. One entry per CDR3 protein results from TCRdb running MiXCR on the PCR reads. The data show approximately 390,000 distinct CDR3 sequences, roughly a tenth seen once. The clonotype comes from a human donor who donated a stem cell graft to a child with acute myeloid leukemia. Sample: PBMCs from the stem cell graft donor, taken from the stem cell graft.

CDR3 amino acids: CASSQSGSIQYF. The DNA of the CDR3 is TGTGCCAGCAGTCAGAGCGGGAGCATTCAGTACTTC. This sequence joins TRBV12-3 or TRBV12-4 and TRBJ2-4; TRBD2 agrees at 8 bases. The ends lost 5 bases at V and 9 bases at J; junction bases unmatched: 3. The CDR3 is 12 amino acids.